This TCR beta chain was found in a study of breast tumors, draining lymph nodes, adjacent tissues. Study observations and caveats: Luminal-like breast cancer showed significantly higher tumor–nontumor repertoire similarity than basal-like. Compared with lymph nodes, tumors were less diverse; compared with nontumor tissue, more. Findings are consistent with lymph node origin and intratumoral expansion of most tumor T cells. Tumor T cell lymph node origin was a supported hypothesis, not proven.

TCRdb reprocessed the multiplex PCR reads via MiXCR and lists one record per CDR3 protein. Of about 110,000 distinct CDR3 sequences in the sample, 30% are singletons; the top ten hold under 6.5%. A word on this clonotype: The antigen remains undetermined.

Samples came from axillary lymph nodes draining the breast cancer. Per germline, CDR1 SNHLY and CDR2 FYNNEI. This CDR3 spans 14 amino acids. V shed 8 bases and J shed 8 bases, with 18 bases lying between them. The receptor was derived from a female donor with breast cancer. Some clones in this sample may be carry-over from other donors' samples. The chain uses TRBV2 and TRBJ1-4; D remains unclear. The sample was axillary lymph node tissue. CDR3 region: CASCRGGIGEKLFF. In DNA, the CDR3 is TGTGCCAGCTGCCGCGGAGGGATCGGGGAAAAACTGTTTTTT.